This entry features one TCR beta chain sequence. These data belong to a study of CD8+CD57+ T cells in acquired aplastic anemia. Turning to the study itself: On average, sorted CD4+ and CD8+ cells gave around 3 ug of DNA.

Germline-derived CDR1 and CDR2 are ENHRY and SYGVKD. There are 13 residues in the CDR3. V dropped 2 bases and J dropped 2 bases, with 6 bases sitting between them. It was patients with CD8+CD57+ cell expansion by flow cytometry who were chosen for sequencing. Blood samples were obtained from patients who had received no prior therapy. Genomic DNA provided the template from which TCR beta VDJ and CDR3 profiles were obtained. TCRdb independently ran MiXCR on the reads; one entry per CDR3 protein. The table records around 200,000 distinct CDR3 sequences, roughly 65% of them present only once. The chain is built from TRBV10-3 and TRBJ1-2; D is uncertain. The sequencing input was sorted CD4+, CD8+, or CD8+CD57+ T cells (not recorded which) from PBMCs. The receptor comes from a human donor with aplastic anemia. CDR3 sequence: CAISELGNYGYTF. The CDR3 region has the DNA TGTGCCATCAGTGAGCTAGGAAACTATGGCTACACCTTC.